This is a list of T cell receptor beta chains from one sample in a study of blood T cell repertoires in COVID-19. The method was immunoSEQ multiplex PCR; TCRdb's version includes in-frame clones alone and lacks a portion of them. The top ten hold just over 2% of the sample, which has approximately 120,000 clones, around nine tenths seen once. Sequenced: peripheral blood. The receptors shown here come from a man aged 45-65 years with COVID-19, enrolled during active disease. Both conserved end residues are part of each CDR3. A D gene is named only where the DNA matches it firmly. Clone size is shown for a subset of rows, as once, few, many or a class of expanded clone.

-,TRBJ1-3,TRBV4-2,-,TGTGCCAGCAGCCAAGATCGAGGGATAATCTCTGGAAACACCATATATTTT,CASSQDRGIISGNTIYF
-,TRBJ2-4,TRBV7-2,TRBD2,TGTGCCAGCTCTTTCGACGCGGGGGGGTTAGCCAAAAACATTCAGTACTTC,CASSFDAGGLAKNIQYF
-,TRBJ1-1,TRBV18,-,TGTGCCAGCTCAAACGGACAGAACACTGAAGCTTTCTTT,CASSNGQNTEAFF
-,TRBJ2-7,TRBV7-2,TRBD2,TGTGCCAGCGCACGCGGGAGAGGGGTCTACGAGCAGTACTTC,CASARGRGVYEQYF
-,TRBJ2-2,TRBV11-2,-,TGTGCCAGCAGCTCGGAGTTGTTCACCGGGGAGCTGTTTTTT,CASSSELFTGELFF
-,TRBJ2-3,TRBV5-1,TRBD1,TGCGCCAGCAGCTTGGCCGGGACAGGGGGTAGGACAGATACGCAGTATTTT,CASSLAGTGGRTDTQYF
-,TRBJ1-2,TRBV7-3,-,TGTGCCAGCAGCCCCCAGGGAGGGGGTAACTATGGCTACACCTTC,CASSPQGGGNYGYTF
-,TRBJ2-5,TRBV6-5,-,TGTGCCAGCAGTTACTCGACGGCAGGCGTCCAAGAGACCCAGTACTTC,CASSYSTAGVQETQYF
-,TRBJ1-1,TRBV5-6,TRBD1,TGTGCCAGCAGCTTCGACAGGGGTGACACTGAAGCTTTCTTT,CASSFDRGDTEAFF
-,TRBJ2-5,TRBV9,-,TGTGCCAGCAGCGTAGAAGATAGCGGCCAAGAGACCCAGTACTTC,CASSVEDSGQETQYF
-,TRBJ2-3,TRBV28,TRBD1,TGTGCCAGCAGTTATCCTCTTGGACAGGCCGATACGCAGTATTTT,CASSYPLGQADTQYF
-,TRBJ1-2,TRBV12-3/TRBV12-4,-,TGTGCCAGCAGTTTGGGCAGGGGTTGGGGCTACACCTTC,CASSLGRGWGYTF
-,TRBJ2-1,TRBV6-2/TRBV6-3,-,TGTGCCAGCAGCCGCCTAGCGATCCACCCTGAGCAGTTCTTC,CASSRLAIHPEQFF
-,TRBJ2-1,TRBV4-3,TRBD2,TGCGCCAGCAGCCAGGGAAGTCCGGGACTAGCGGGAGTCTCCTACAATGAGCAGTTCTTC,CASSQGSPGLAGVSYNEQFF
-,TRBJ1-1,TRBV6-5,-,TGTGCCAGCACGGGGATTACTGAAGCTTTCTTT,CASTGITEAFF
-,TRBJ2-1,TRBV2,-,TGTGCCAGCAGCGCTGTCCGGGGGTTGGAGCAGTTCTTC,CASSAVRGLEQFF
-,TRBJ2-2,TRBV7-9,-,TGTGCCAGCAGCTTAGGCGGGTCCGACACCGGGGAGCTGTTTTTT,CASSLGGSDTGELFF
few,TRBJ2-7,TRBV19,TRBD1,TGTGCCAGTAGTTTTACCGGGACAGGGTCCTACGAGCAGTACTTC,CASSFTGTGSYEQYF
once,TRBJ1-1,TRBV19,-,TGTGCCAGTAGTATAGCGTCGGGGGTCGGGGCTTTCTTT,CASSIASGVGAFF
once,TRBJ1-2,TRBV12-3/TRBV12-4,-,TGTGCCAGCAGTTTGGGGAGGGGGTTTAGCTACACCTTC,CASSLGRGFSYTF
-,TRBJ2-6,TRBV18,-,TGTGCCAGCTCACCACTCAGCGGGCCTACCCCTGGGGCCAACGTCCTGACTTTC,CASSPLSGPTPGANVLTF
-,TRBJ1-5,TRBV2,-,TGTGCCAGCAGTACAGGAACGGGCAATCAGCCCCAGCATTTT,CASSTGTGNQPQHF
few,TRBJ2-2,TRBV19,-,TGTGCCAGTAGTACCTCTAGGAACGCCGGGGAGCTGTTTTTT,CASSTSRNAGELFF
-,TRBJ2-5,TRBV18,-,TGTGCCAGCTCACCAGGAGAGGAGACCCAGTACTTC,CASSPGEETQYF
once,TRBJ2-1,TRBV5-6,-,TGTGCCAGCAGCTTGGGTCTAGCCAATGAGCAGTTCTTC,CASSLGLANEQFF
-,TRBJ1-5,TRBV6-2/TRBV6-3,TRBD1,TGTGCCAGCAGCTCCCCCCAGGGGGCAGGACAGCCCCAGCATTTT,CASSSPQGAGQPQHF
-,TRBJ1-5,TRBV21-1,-,TGTGCCAGCAGCCCTCGGGACAGGGCAATTAGCAATCAGCCCCAGCATTTT,CASSPRDRAISNQPQHF
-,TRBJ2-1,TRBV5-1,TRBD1,TGCGCCAGCAGCTGGACAGGTTTCAATGAGCAGTTCTTC,CASSWTGFNEQFF
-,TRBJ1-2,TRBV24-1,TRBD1,TGTGCCACCAGTGACACGGACAGGTCTCAGAGCTACACCTTC,CATSDTDRSQSYTF
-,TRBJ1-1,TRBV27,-,TGTGCCAGCAGCTCAGGGAACACTGAAGCTTTCTTT,CASSSGNTEAFF
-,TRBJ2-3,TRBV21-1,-,TGTGCCAGCAGGGAGACTAGCGGGAGTTCAGATACGCAGTATTTT,CASRETSGSSDTQYF
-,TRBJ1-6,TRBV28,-,TGTGCCAGCCGCCCTGGGACTACTCTCAACTCACCCCTCCACTTT,CASRPGTTLNSPLHF
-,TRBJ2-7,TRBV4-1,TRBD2,TGCGCCAGCAGCCAAGGTCTAGCGGGTGCCTACGAGCAGTACTTC,CASSQGLAGAYEQYF
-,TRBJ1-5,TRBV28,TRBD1,TGTGCCAGCAGCCCGGGACAGGCGGCTCAGCCCCAGCATTTT,CASSPGQAAQPQHF
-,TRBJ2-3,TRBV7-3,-,TGTGCCAGCAGCTTAATAGACTCCATCACAGATACGCAGTATTTT,CASSLIDSITDTQYF
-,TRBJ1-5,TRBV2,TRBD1,TGTGCCAGCAGGCCGGGACAGGGCAATCAGCCCCAGCATTTT,CASRPGQGNQPQHF
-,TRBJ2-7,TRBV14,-,TGTGCCAGCAGCCAAGTTATGGGCACAGAACCCTACGAGCAGTACTTC,CASSQVMGTEPYEQYF
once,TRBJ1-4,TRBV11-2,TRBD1,TGTGCCAGCAGCCCCGGGACAGGGACGGAAAAACTGTTTTTT,CASSPGTGTEKLFF
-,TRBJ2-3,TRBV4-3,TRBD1,TGCGCCAGTTCTAGGGGGACAGGGTTCATCAGCGGGAATACAGATACGCAGTATTTT,CASSRGTGFISGNTDTQYF
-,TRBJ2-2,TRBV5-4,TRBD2,TGTGCCAGCAGCTTTGGCAGGGAGGGGACCGGGGAGCTGTTTTTT,CASSFGREGTGELFF
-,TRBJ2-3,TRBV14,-,TGTGCCAGCAGCCAACGACTAACAGATACGCAGTATTTT,CASSQRLTDTQYF
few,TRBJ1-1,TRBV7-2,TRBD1,TGTGCCAGCAGCTTAGAGACAGGGCGTCTTGAAGCTTTCTTT,CASSLETGRLEAFF